This T cell receptor (beta chain) was recovered during a study of blood T cell repertoires in COVID-19. Study overall: COVID-19 samples, acute and convalescent, were from the United States, Italy and Spain. T cells, B-cell-depleted T cells, or PBMCs supplied cDNA or gDNA.

CDR3 length: 14 amino acids. CDR1 and CDR2 (germline): SNHLY, FYNNEI. Trimming pared 7 bases from V and 8 bases from J, leaving 17 bases between. In the authors' methods: The assay estimated nucleated cells by amplifying reference gene primers. The table came from immunoSEQ multiplex PCR; TCRdb's copy has only in-frame clones and leaves some out. The V and J calls and the clone size are those of that table, but D and trimming were determined from the DNA. The sample carries around 29,000 clones, approximately 90% recorded once. J is TRBJ1-4 and V is TRBV2; D ambiguous. The sequenced sample consisted of peripheral blood. This TCR came from a human donor in a cohort sampled during active COVID-19. CDR3 nucleotide sequence: TGTGCCAGCAATCCGGGAGGCGGAGGGGAAAAACTGTTTTTT. Amino acids: CASNPGGGGEKLFF.